These T cell receptor beta chains were read from a single sample in a study of cytomegalovirus exposure and HLA in healthy donors. Sequencing used immunoSEQ multiplex PCR; TCRdb keeps in-frame clones, though not all of them. Of 170,000 or so clones in the sample, around 79% were seen once. The sample consisted of PBMCs. Receptors originate from a woman in her 50s in good health and CMV-seronegative. Both conserved end residues are part of each CDR3. Fields, in order: V gene, J gene, D gene, clone size, CDR3 DNA, CDR3 protein. A D gene is named only where the DNA matches it firmly. Clone size is stated in some rows and not others, as once, few, many or a class when expanded.

>TRBV10-3|TRBJ2-1|NA|NA
TGTGCCCTTCGCCTACCTAACAATGAGCAGTTCTTC
CALRLPNNEQFF
>TRBV11-2|TRBJ2-3|NA|NA
TGTGCCAGCAGCTTCCGGACAGATACGCAGTATTTT
CASSFRTDTQYF
>TRBV14|TRBJ2-5|TRBD2|few
TGTGCCAGCAGCCATGATCTAGCGGGGGGTTCTGAGACCCAGTACTTC
CASSHDLAGGSETQYF
>TRBV15|TRBJ2-5|NA|NA
TGTGCCACCAGTACCCTGACTCCACCGGAGACCCAGTACTTC
CATSTLTPPETQYF
>TRBV18|TRBJ2-5|NA|NA
TGTGCCAGCTCACCAGTCTTAACCGGAGAGACCCAGTACTTC
CASSPVLTGETQYF
>TRBV6-5|TRBJ2-7|TRBD2|NA
TGTGCCAGCAGTTTTAAAGCGGGGACGACCTACGAGCAGTACTTC
CASSFKAGTTYEQYF
>TRBV5-1|TRBJ2-3|NA|NA
TGCGCCAGCAATCCCACTCAACCGATCACAGATACGCAGTATTTT
CASNPTQPITDTQYF
>TRBV2|TRBJ2-1|NA|NA
TGTGCCAGCAGTCCCTCGATGGACAGCGAGCAGTTCTTC
CASSPSMDSEQFF
>TRBV28|TRBJ2-1|TRBD2|once
TGTGCCAGCAGTGTAATACCCCCCCATAGGGGCGGGAGCCCCTTATCCTACAATGAGCAGTTCTTC
CASSVIPPHRGGSPLSYNEQFF
>TRBV28|TRBJ1-5|NA|NA
TGTGCCAGCAGTTTATTCTTTGGGGGGATAGGTCAGCCCCAGCATTTT
CASSLFFGGIGQPQHF
>TRBV6-1|TRBJ1-1|NA|NA
TGTGCCAGCAGCACAGCCCAACAAGCTTTCTTT
CASSTAQQAFF
>TRBV6-6|TRBJ2-7|TRBD1|NA
TGTGCCAGCAGCCCGACGGGACAGCTTTCCTACGAGCAGTACTTC
CASSPTGQLSYEQYF
>TRBV13|TRBJ2-5|NA|NA
TGTGCCAGCAGCTTAGACGGTTGGGGCGCTATTCGAGAGACCCAGTACTTC
CASSLDGWGAIRETQYF
>TRBV7-9|TRBJ1-3|NA|NA
TGTGCCAGCCCAGTGGGAAACACCATATATTTT
CASPVGNTIYF
>TRBV2|TRBJ2-3|TRBD2|NA
TGTGCCAGCAAGGGACTAGCGGGGGGGGGAGATACGCAGTATTTT
CASKGLAGGGDTQYF
>TRBV10-3|TRBJ2-7|TRBD2|NA
TGTGCCATCAGTGATCGGGAGGCCCGTGGTCTCGAGCAGTACTTC
CAISDREARGLEQYF
>TRBV9|TRBJ2-5|TRBD1|NA
TGTGCCAGCAGCGTAGAAGGGACAGGGAGTACCCAGTACTTC
CASSVEGTGSTQYF
>TRBV27|TRBJ1-2|NA|NA
TGTGCCAGCAGTGCACGCTCGGGGAGGAGCTACACCTTC
CASSARSGRSYTF
>TRBV2|TRBJ2-1|TRBD2|NA
TGTGCCAGCAGTGCTCTAGCGGGGGGGCACAATGAGCAGTTCTTC
CASSALAGGHNEQFF
>TRBV2|TRBJ2-7|NA|NA
TGTGCCAGCAGTGTCAGGGTCCACGAGCAGTACTTC
CASSVRVHEQYF
>TRBV6-5|TRBJ1-1|NA|NA
TGTGCCAGCAGGACTTCTGGAACTGAAGCTTTCTTT
CASRTSGTEAFF
>TRBV5-1|TRBJ1-2|TRBD1|NA
TGCGCCAGCAGCACCTCCGGGACAGGGAATGGCTACACCTTC
CASSTSGTGNGYTF
>TRBV7-9|TRBJ1-3|NA|few
TGTGCCAGCAGCTACAGTATCTCTGGAAACACCATATATTTT
CASSYSISGNTIYF
>TRBV29-1|TRBJ2-7|NA|few
TGCAGCGTTGAAGGCCAAGGGGATTACGAGCAGTACTTC
CSVEGQGDYEQYF
>TRBV21-1|TRBJ2-3|NA|NA
TGTGCCAGCAGCATTAGACTAGCGGGCACAGATACGCAGTATTTT
CASSIRLAGTDTQYF
>TRBV30|TRBJ1-4|TRBD1|few
TGTGCCTGGAGACCGGGACAGCCGAATGAAAAACTGTTTTTT
CAWRPGQPNEKLFF
>TRBV7-3|TRBJ2-3|NA|NA
TGTGCCAGCAGCTTACAGGGTGGCGGCCGCACAGATACGCAGTATTTT
CASSLQGGGRTDTQYF
>TRBV28|TRBJ2-6|NA|few
TGTGCCAGCATTCGAGCAGGGTCTGGGGCCAACGTCCTGACTTTC
CASIRAGSGANVLTF
>TRBV18|TRBJ2-4|TRBD1|NA
TGTGCCAGCTCAGGGGGGACAGGGGAAGCCAAAAACATTCAGTACTTC
CASSGGTGEAKNIQYF
>TRBV7-9|TRBJ1-3|NA|NA
TGTGCCAGCAGCTTAGGGCAGGGAAACACCATATATTTT
CASSLGQGNTIYF
>TRBV18|TRBJ1-1|TRBD1|NA
TGTGCCAGCTCACAACAGGGGGGCACTGAAGCTTTCTTT
CASSQQGGTEAFF
>TRBV27|TRBJ2-7|NA|once
TGTGCCAGCGCTCAGCGCAGTCCGTCCTACGAGCAGTACTTC
CASAQRSPSYEQYF
>TRBV4-1|TRBJ2-7|NA|NA
TGCGCCAGCAGCCAAAGGACAGACGACCTCCCCTACGAGCAGTACTTC
CASSQRTDDLPYEQYF
>TRBV10-3|TRBJ2-7|TRBD1|few
TGTGCCACGCTTGGACAGGGGCTTCGCGAGCAGTACTTC
CATLGQGLREQYF